This record concerns one T cell receptor beta chain sequence. Its antigen is still unknown. It has no much larger one-base neighbor in the sample; base qualities were not kept. The data are from a study of identical twins listed by TCRdb under 2016. Regarding the research as a whole: The study deep-sequenced TCR alpha and beta repertoires from monozygotic twins, unrelated adults of various ages and cord blood to test whether fetal clonotypes persist. Replicate twin experiments were performed at different times using different library preparation protocols to rule out contamination. Study-wide findings and limitations: Compared with coincidental sharing between unrelated individuals, out-of-frame TCR alpha sequences shared between twins showed an excess of sequences with low generation probability. In monozygotic twins, recombination models systematically underestimated out-of-frame TCR alpha sharing, but the models matched the sharing seen between unrelated individuals. Fewer insertions were carried by abundant cord blood beta clonotypes; a weaker similar trend was observed in young adult naive repertoires, while no such trend was observed in memory repertoires. The excess sharing between twins in beta out-of-frame sequences was weaker because fewer shared sequences reduced the signal-to-noise ratio. Zero-insertion analyses could be partly confounded by invariant T cells such as MAIT and iNKT, although diverse VJ usage argued against such confounding for most clonotypes. Because the same donors could not be followed over many years, the conclusions relied on cross-sectional statistical analysis.

The CDR3 covers 15 residues, taking in both the cysteine and the phenylalanine. CDR3 DNA is the only sequence kept; it has 45 bases, read in frame from the first base. CDR1 and CDR2, looked up from the germline V gene, are ENHRY and SYGVKD. Unmatched junction bases come to 3, with V trimmed by 4 bases and J by 1 base. Libraries came from 5' RACE. TCRdb shows the sequencer as Illumina HiSeq 2000. Template switching introduced a universal primer binding site; the final cDNA contained a unique molecular identifier, enabling accurate counting of TCR cDNA molecules. First-strand cDNA for TCR alpha and beta chains was synthesized from specific primers in the conserved constant-segment region. To control for contamination, each cDNA library was double barcoded with a SMART-Mk sample barcode plus Illumina barcodes. TruSeq adapter sequences along with Illumina sample barcodes were introduced in two successive PCR steps. Sequencing of the TCR alpha and beta cDNA libraries was done on the Illumina HiSeq platform using custom primers. Concerning the study's data processing: MiGEC was used to process raw reads and extract unique molecular identifiers, and MiXCR was used to find CDR3 positions. Recombination models were inferred per individual with the repgenHMM and IGoR tools using an EM algorithm. The tcR package in R was used for shared clonotype analysis, with sharing normalized by the product of cloneset sizes. Out-of-frame nonproductive sequences were analyzed to study raw recombination free of thymic and clonal selection effects. TCRdb trimmed public reads at Q25 via fastp, called clones via MiXCR and kept in-frame beta chains. Merged by CDR3 protein, the rows form single entries marked with the most common genes and DNA. TCRdb's processing, not the authors', yielded these V and J calls. The sample contains roughly 720,000 distinct CDR3 sequences, around a sixth of them found a single time. The top ten clones comprise around 13% of the sample.

All donors were healthy Caucasians. Three pairs of female monozygotic twins, all aged 18 to 29 years, were included in the twin cohort. Peripheral blood mononuclear cells were the source from which RNA for the TCR libraries was isolated. The same sample was also studied in work on T cells expressing NK-cell markers. Per that second paper: TCR beta-chain repertoires were profiled in sorted CD3+CD56+NKG2C+, CD3+CD56+NKG2C- and CD3+CD56-NKG2C+ T-cell subsets from several donors. Seven of the eight sequenced donors were HCMV-seropositive and one was HCMV-seronegative. To restrict sorting to alphabetaTCR-expressing T cells, an anti-gammadeltaTCR antibody was added in several experiments. In six donors, the dominant CD3+CD56+NKG2C+ clonotypes were among the top 10 CD8+ clonotypes and accounted for 1.0-7.0% of CD8+ T cells. Those dominant clonotypes were again the most abundant among CD3+CD56-NKG2C+ cells in a handful of donors, at roughly 28.3-60.1%. Whether the expanded NKG2C-expressing T cell clones were specific for HCMV antigens remained unclear. The study sequenced eight donors, all healthy volunteers chosen at random: three men and five women. A commercial ELISA kit detecting HCMV-specific IgG in serum was used to determine HCMV serostatus. For over five donors, bulk peripheral blood T-cell repertoires were also sequenced from unsorted PBMC. MIGEC handled demultiplexing of the reads and grouping by UMI, while MiTCR was used to assemble and quantify clonotypes. Only TCR cDNA sequences supported by at least two reads were kept to exclude erroneous sequences. The tcR package was used for downstream repertoire analysis, and clonotypes were matched across fractions by CDR3 nucleotide sequence plus V segment. VDJmatch was used to annotate antigen specificity against VDJdb, with one amino acid substitution in CDR3 permitted.

This clonotype originated in a woman under 30 in good health. Sequenced sample: PBMCs. The sequence links TRBV10-3 to TRBJ2-3; TRBD1 lines up with 9 middle nucleotides. The DNA sequence reads TGTGCCATCAGTGCACAGGGGGCAGGCACAGATACGCAGTATTTT. Its protein reads: CAISAQGAGTDTQYF.